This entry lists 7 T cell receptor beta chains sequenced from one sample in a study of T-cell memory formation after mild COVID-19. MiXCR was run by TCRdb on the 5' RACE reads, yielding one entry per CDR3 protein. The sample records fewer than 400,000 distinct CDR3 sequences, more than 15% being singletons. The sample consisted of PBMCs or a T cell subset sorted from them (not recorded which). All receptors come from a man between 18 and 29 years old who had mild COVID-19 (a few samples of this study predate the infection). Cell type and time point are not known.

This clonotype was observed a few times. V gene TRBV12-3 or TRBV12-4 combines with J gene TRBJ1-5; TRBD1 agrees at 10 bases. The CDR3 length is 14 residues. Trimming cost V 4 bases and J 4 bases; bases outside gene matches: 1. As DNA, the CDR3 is TGTGCCAGCAGTTGGGGACAGGGGAATCAGCCCCAGCATTTT. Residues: CASSWGQGNQPQHF.

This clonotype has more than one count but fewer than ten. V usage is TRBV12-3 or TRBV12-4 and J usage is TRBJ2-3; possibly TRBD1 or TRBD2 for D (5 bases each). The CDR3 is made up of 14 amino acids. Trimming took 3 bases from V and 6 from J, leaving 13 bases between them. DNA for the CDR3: TGTGCCAGCAGTTTTAGGGACCGCCGGGATACGCAGTATTTT. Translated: CASSFRDRRDTQYF.

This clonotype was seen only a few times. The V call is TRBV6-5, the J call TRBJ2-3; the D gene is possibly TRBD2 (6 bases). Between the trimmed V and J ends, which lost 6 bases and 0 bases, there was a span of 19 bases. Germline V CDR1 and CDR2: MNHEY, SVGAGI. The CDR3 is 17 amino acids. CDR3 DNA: TGTGCCAGCAGGAGGGGTTCAGGCGGGGCTAGCACAGATACGCAGTATTTT. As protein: CASRRGSGGASTDTQYF.

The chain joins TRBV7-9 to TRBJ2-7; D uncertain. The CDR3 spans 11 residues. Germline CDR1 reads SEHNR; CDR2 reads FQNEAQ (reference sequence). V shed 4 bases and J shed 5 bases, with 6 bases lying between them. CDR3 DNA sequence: TGTGCCAGCAGCTACCTCGACGAGCAGTACTTC. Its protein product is CASSYLDEQYF.

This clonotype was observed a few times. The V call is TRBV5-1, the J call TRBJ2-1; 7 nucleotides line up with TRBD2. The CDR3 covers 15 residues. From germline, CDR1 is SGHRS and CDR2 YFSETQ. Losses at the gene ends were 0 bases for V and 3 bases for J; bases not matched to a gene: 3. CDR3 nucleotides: TGCGCCAGCAGCTTGGGGGGGACTAACTACAATGAGCAGTTCTTC. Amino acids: CASSLGGTNYNEQFF.

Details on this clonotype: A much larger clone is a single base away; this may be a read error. The CDR3 loop is CASSWDSYGYTF. The CDR3 DNA is TGTGCCAGCAGTTGGGACAGCTATGGCTACACCTTC. J is TRBJ1-2 and V is TRBV12-3 or TRBV12-4; 7 nucleotides line up with TRBD1. Germline trimming cut 4 bases from V and 4 bases from J; bases unmatched to any gene: 0. The CDR3 runs to 12 residues.

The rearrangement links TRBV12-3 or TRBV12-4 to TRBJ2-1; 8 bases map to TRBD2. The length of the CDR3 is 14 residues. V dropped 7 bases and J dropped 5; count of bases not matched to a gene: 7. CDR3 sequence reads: CASTQSGGHNEQFF. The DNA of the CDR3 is TGTGCCAGCACCCAGTCGGGGGGGCACAATGAGCAGTTCTTC.